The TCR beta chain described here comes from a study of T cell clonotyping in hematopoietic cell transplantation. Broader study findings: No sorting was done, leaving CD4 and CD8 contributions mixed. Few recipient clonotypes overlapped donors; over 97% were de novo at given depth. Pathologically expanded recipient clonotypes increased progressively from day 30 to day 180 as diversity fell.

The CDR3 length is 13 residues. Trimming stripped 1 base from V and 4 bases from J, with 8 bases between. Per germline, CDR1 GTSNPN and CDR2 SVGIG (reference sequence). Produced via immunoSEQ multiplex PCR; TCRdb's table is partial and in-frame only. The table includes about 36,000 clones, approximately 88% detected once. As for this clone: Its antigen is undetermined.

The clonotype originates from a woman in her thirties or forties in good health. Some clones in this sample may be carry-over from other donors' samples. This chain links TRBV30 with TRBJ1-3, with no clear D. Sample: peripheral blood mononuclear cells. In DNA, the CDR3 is TGTGCCTGGAGTGCCAACAGAGGAAACACCATATATTTT. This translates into CAWSANRGNTIYF.